Here is one T cell receptor beta chain with its context. Original data processing: Reference gene primers were amplified, and this amplification served to estimate nucleated cell counts. Repertoires were generated with immunoSEQ multiplex PCR, while TCRdb's copy carries only in-frame clones and drops some. That table gives V, J and clone size, and the DNA gave D and trimming. The repertoire consists of 50,000 to 70,000 clones, with roughly 84% occurring once and the leading ten covering around a sixth. The CDR3 consists of 18 residues. CDR1 is SGHDN, CDR2 FVKESK, per germline. Unmatched junction bases numbered 8, after V lost 2 bases and J lost 2 bases. This record belongs to a study of blood T cell repertoires in COVID-19. Turning to the study itself: The United States, Italy and Spain were the sources of the acute and convalescent COVID-19 samples.

The chain employs TRBV14 and TRBJ2-3, with TRBD2 matching over 12 bases. The sequence derives from a man aged 70-80 years with active COVID-19. What was sequenced was peripheral blood. The DNA for the CDR3 is TGTGCCAGCAGCCAACTCCGACTAGCGGGAGCTTTCACAGATACGCAGTATTTT. Residues: CASSQLRLAGAFTDTQYF.